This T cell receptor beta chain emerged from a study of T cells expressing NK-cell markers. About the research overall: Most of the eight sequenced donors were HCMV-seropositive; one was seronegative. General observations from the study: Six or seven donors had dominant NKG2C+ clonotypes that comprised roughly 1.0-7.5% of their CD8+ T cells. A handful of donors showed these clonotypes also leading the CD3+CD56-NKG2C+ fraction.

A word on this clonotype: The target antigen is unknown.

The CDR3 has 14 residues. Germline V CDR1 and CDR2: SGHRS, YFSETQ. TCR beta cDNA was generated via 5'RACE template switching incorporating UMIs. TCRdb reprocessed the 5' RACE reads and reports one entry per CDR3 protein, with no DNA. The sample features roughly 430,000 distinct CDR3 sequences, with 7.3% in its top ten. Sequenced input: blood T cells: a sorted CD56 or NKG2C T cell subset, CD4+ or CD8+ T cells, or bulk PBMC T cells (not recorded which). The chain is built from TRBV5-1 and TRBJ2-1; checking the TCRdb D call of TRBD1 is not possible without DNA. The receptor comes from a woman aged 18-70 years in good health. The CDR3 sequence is CASSFPRTGSEQFF.